This is a list of T cell receptor beta chains from one sample in a study of regulatory T cells in long-lasting Graves disease. TCRdb re-called the multiplex PCR reads with MiXCR, one entry per CDR3 protein. The sample contains fewer than 450,000 distinct CDR3 sequences, around 20% of which appear only once. Specimen: peripheral blood mononuclear cells (PBMCs), collected when the disease was refractory, from a patient treated with antithyroid drugs. Every receptor here comes from a female donor with Graves disease. CDR3s include the opening cysteine and the closing phenylalanine or tryptophan. The order of the fields is V gene, J gene, D gene, clone size, CDR3 protein, CDR3 DNA. D genes are given only for firm matches. Clone size is given for some rows only: seen once, a few or many times, or a class if the clone is expanded.

TRBV7-9,TRBJ2-5,TRBD2,-,CAVQRGETQYF,TGTGCCGTCCAGCGGGGGGAGACCCAGTACTTC
TRBV7-6,TRBJ1-1,TRBD1,many,CASSLGQEFRLDTEAFF,TGTGCCAGCAGCTTGGGACAGGAGTTTCGATTAGACACTGAAGCTTTCTTT
TRBV6-2/TRBV6-3,TRBJ1-5,TRBD1,-,CASSRTGGWISNQAQHF,TGTGCCAGCAGCCGGACAGGCGGCTGGATTAGCAATCAGGCCCAGCATTTT
TRBV5-4,TRBJ1-1,TRBD1,few,CASSLGQGVLMNTEAFF,TGTGCCAGCAGCTTAGGGCAGGGGGTTCTCATGAACACTGAAGCTTTCTTT
TRBV6-2/TRBV6-3,TRBJ2-3,-,-,CATHNGVATDTQYF,TGTGCCACCCATAACGGGGTCGCGACAGATACGCAGTATTTT
TRBV5-6,TRBJ2-5,-,few,CASSLAVTPGETQYF,TGTGCCAGCAGCTTGGCCGTGACTCCAGGAGAGACCCAGTACTTC
TRBV6-1,TRBJ1-1,TRBD1,many,CASRGDRTTMNTEAFF,TGTGCCAGCAGGGGGGACAGGACCACCATGAACACTGAAGCTTTCTTT
TRBV29-1,TRBJ1-1,TRBD1,-,CSGGQGLGEAFF,TGCAGCGGGGGACAGGGGTTAGGTGAAGCTTTCTTT
TRBV9,TRBJ2-7,-,-,CASSVVPDNEQYF,TGTGCCAGCAGCGTAGTACCAGATAACGAGCAGTACTTC
TRBV12-3/TRBV12-4,TRBJ2-7,TRBD2,many,CASTPGGATYEQYF,TGTGCCAGCACGCCGGGGGGGGCTACCTACGAGCAGTACTTC
TRBV18,TRBJ2-7,TRBD2,few,CASSPATSGRPYEQYF,TGTGCCAGCTCACCCGCAACTAGCGGGAGACCCTACGAGCAGTACTTC
TRBV6-1,TRBJ2-7,TRBD1,-,CASSEGQIYEQYF,TGTGCCAGCAGTGAGGGACAGATCTACGAGCAGTACTTC
TRBV30,TRBJ2-5,TRBD1,few,CAGTGLGETQYF,TGTGCCGGGACAGGGCTCGGGGAGACCCAGTACTTC
TRBV7-2,TRBJ2-7,-,many,CASSSGSNEQYF,TGTGCCAGCAGCTCAGGCTCTAACGAGCAGTACTTC
TRBV3-1,TRBJ2-7,-,few,CASSQDRDEQYF,TGTGCCAGCAGCCAAGACCGAGACGAGCAGTACTTC
TRBV15,TRBJ1-1,-,few,CATSRDLQVTAEAFF,TGTGCCACCAGCAGAGATCTCCAGGTTACAGCTGAAGCTTTCTTT
TRBV10-3,TRBJ1-5,-,few,CAISESGAGRNQPQHF,TGTGCCATCAGTGAGTCTGGGGCAGGCCGCAATCAGCCCCAGCATTTT
TRBV2,TRBJ1-4,TRBD1,many,CASRRGMGQGYEKLFF,TGTGCCAGCAGGCGGGGAATGGGACAGGGGTATGAAAAACTGTTTTTT
TRBV29-1,TRBJ2-7,TRBD1,-,CSVSGTVISYEQYF,TGCAGCGTTTCAGGGACAGTGATATCCTACGAGCAGTACTTC
TRBV4-3,TRBJ1-1,-,many,CASSQDITAEAFF,TGCGCCAGCAGCCAAGATATTACAGCTGAAGCTTTCTTT
TRBV27,TRBJ1-1,-,many,CASSTHHGGTEAFF,TGTGCCAGCAGTACTCATCATGGGGGCACTGAAGCTTTCTTT
TRBV9,TRBJ2-5,-,many,CASSVSGGGMGETQYF,TGTGCCAGCAGCGTAAGCGGAGGGGGCATGGGGGAGACCCAGTACTTC
TRBV28,TRBJ1-1,-,many,CASSEGETEAFF,TGTGCCAGCAGTGAAGGGGAGACTGAAGCTTTCTTT
TRBV20-1,TRBJ2-5,TRBD1,few,CSARHGTGQETQYF,TGCAGTGCTAGACATGGGACAGGACAAGAGACCCAGTACTTC
TRBV19,TRBJ2-5,TRBD2,-,CASRLAGAEETQYF,TGTGCCAGTAGACTAGCGGGAGCCGAGGAGACCCAGTACTTC
TRBV19,TRBJ1-2,TRBD1,few,CASSIPGQARYGYTF,TGTGCCAGTAGTATTCCGGGACAGGCGCGCTATGGCTACACCTTC
TRBV27,TRBJ1-2,TRBD1,many,CASSDVPGQGSYGYTF,TGTGCCAGCAGTGACGTCCCGGGACAGGGTAGCTATGGCTACACCTTC
TRBV5-1,TRBJ1-5,-,many,CASSLEQGGQPQHF,TGTGCCAGCAGCTTGGAGCAGGGTGGACAGCCCCAGCATTTT
TRBV5-1,TRBJ2-5,TRBD2,-,CASSLALSGEGKETQYF,TGCGCCAGCAGCTTGGCTCTTAGCGGGGAAGGAAAAGAGACCCAGTACTTC
TRBV20-1,TRBJ2-7,TRBD1,many,CSAKLPDRGLYEQYF,TGCAGTGCAAAACTCCCGGACAGGGGGCTGTACGAGCAGTACTTC
TRBV6-9,TRBJ2-2,-,once,CASSYRGRTRRAGELFF,TGTGCCAGCAGTTATAGGGGACGAACTAGAAGAGCCGGGGAGCTGTTTTTT
TRBV28,TRBJ2-7,-,-,CASSATGPGEQYF,TGTGCCAGCAGTGCGACGGGTCCGGGCGAGCAGTACTTC
TRBV12-3/TRBV12-4,TRBJ1-6,-,many,CASSLVVSGSPLHF,TGTGCCAGCAGTTTGGTAGTTTCAGGGTCACCCCTCCACTTT
TRBV6-2/TRBV6-3,TRBJ2-7,-,many,CASSYRLGTAGTYEQYF,TGTGCCAGCAGTTACCGGTTAGGGACGGCCGGGACCTACGAGCAGTACTTC
TRBV5-1,TRBJ2-7,TRBD1,-,CAGSEGQGDEQYF,TGCGCCGGCAGCGAGGGACAGGGGGATGAGCAGTACTTC
TRBV5-4,TRBJ2-4,TRBD2,few,CASSLGLAGGGGNIQYF,TGTGCCAGCAGCCTGGGACTAGCGGGAGGGGGTGGAAACATTCAGTACTTC
TRBV5-6,TRBJ1-1,-,many,CASRWGQNTEAFF,TGTGCCAGCAGGTGGGGACAGAACACTGAAGCTTTCTTT
TRBV6-1,TRBJ1-1,-,many,CASSRTHSNTEAFF,TGTGCCAGTAGTCGTACCCATTCGAACACTGAAGCTTTCTTT
TRBV29-1,TRBJ2-7,-,few,CSVEEPPYEQYF,TGCAGCGTTGAAGAGCCCCCCTACGAGCAGTACTTC
TRBV12-3/TRBV12-4,TRBJ2-2,TRBD1,few,CASAYRGWYTGELFF,TGTGCCAGCGCTTACAGGGGGTGGTACACCGGGGAGCTGTTTTTT
TRBV20-1,TRBJ2-2,TRBD2,few,CSARDNRIAGNTGELFF,TGCAGTGCTAGAGATAACCGGATAGCGGGGAACACCGGGGAGCTGTTTTTT
TRBV27,TRBJ2-7,TRBD2,many,CASSRTSGSSEANYEQYF,TGTGCCAGCAGTCGGACTAGCGGGAGTAGTGAGGCTAACTACGAGCAGTACTTC
TRBV6-2/TRBV6-3,TRBJ2-7,-,few,CASSTYTPQISEQYF,TGTGCCAGCAGTACCTACACCCCCCAAATTAGTGAGCAGTACTTC
TRBV2,TRBJ2-7,-,many,CASWEYYEQYF,TGTGCCAGCTGGGAATACTACGAGCAGTACTTC
TRBV7-2,TRBJ2-3,TRBD2,-,CASSWGLTLRDTQYF,TGTGCCAGCAGCTGGGGACTAACATTACGCGATACGCAGTATTTT
TRBV7-2,TRBJ1-4,TRBD1,-,CASSLVRQGGEKLFF,TGTGCCAGCAGCTTGGTACGACAGGGGGGCGAAAAACTGTTTTTT
TRBV4-1,TRBJ1-2,-,-,CASSPHVWAVNGYTF,TGCGCCAGCAGCCCCCATGTGTGGGCGGTCAATGGCTACACCTTC
TRBV13,TRBJ2-7,-,-,CASSPNVLAYEQYF,TGTGCCAGCAGTCCCAATGTCCTGGCCTACGAGCAGTACTTC
TRBV20-1,TRBJ2-5,TRBD2,few,CSPGLAETQYF,TGCAGTCCGGGACTAGCGGAGACCCAGTACTTC
TRBV28,TRBJ1-5,-,many,CASSLDRGNQPQHF,TGTGCCAGCAGCTTAGATCGTGGAAATCAGCCCCAGCATTTT
TRBV5-5,TRBJ2-7,-,-,CASSGSFGGTYEQYF,TGTGCCAGCAGCGGCTCCTTTGGGGGCACCTACGAGCAGTACTTC
TRBV7-2,TRBJ2-2,TRBD1,-,CASSSTGYYTGELFF,TGTGCCAGCAGCTCGACAGGGTATTACACCGGGGAGCTGTTTTTT